The 22 T cell receptor beta chains below all came from one sample that was sequenced in a study of a mutant IDH1 vaccine in newly diagnosed glioma. Time point meaning: week 35, safety follow-up. Doses consisted of 300 ug of mutant IDH1 20-mer peptide each, paired with topical imiquimod. Here immunoSEQ multiplex PCR was the method, and the copy in TCRdb shows in-frame clones only, minus some. The profile shows tens of thousands of clones, 80% to 85% of them singletons. Their cognate antigens are unknown. Material: PBMCs, obtained from a glioma patient whose treatment included an IDH1 peptide vaccine. The receptors originated from a middle-aged woman with glioma. Some clones in this sample may be carry-over from other donors' samples.

The chain links TRBV5-6 to TRBJ2-7, with 11 nucleotides matching TRBD2. Germline assignment: CDR1 SGHDT and CDR2 YYEEEE. V shed 4 bases and J 2 bases; nucleotides not matched to a gene: 8. The CDR3 length is 16 residues. CDR3 in DNA: TGTGCCAGCAGCCCCGATAGCGGGAGGGCAGCCTACGAGCAGTACTTC. Encoded protein: CASSPDSGRAAYEQYF.

The V call is TRBV9, the J call TRBJ2-2; perhaps D is TRBD1 or TRBD2 (5 bases each). This CDR3 has 12 residues. The germline CDR1 and CDR2 sequences are SGDLS and YYNGEE. V lost 7 bases and J lost 6, with 10 bases in between. CDR3: CASGRGPGELFF. DNA of the CDR3: TGTGCCAGCGGCCGGGGCCCCGGGGAGCTGTTTTTT.

V and J are TRBV10-3 and TRBJ2-3; tentatively, D is TRBD2 (6 bases). Looked up from germline, CDR1 is ENHRY and CDR2 is SYGVKD. Trimming took off 10 bases at V and 0 bases at J, with 14 bases between the two ends. There are 14 residues in the CDR3. CDR3 amino acids: CASVSGGSTDTQYF. CDR3 DNA: TGTGCCAGCGTTAGCGGCGGTAGCACAGATACGCAGTATTTT.

The chain has TRBV6-5 and TRBJ2-2, with D hard to call. This CDR3 region has 14 residues. Germline V gene data show CDR1 as MNHEY and CDR2 as SVGAGI. V dropped 6 bases and J dropped 1 base, with 9 bases sitting between them. CDR3 region: CASSPDLNTGELFF. The CDR3 bases are TGTGCCAGCAGCCCCGACTTGAACACCGGGGAGCTGTTTTTT.

The rearrangement uses TRBV4-3 and TRBJ2-2; 10 positions agree with TRBD1. Losses at the gene ends were 1 base for V and 5 bases for J; bases not matched to a gene: 13. This CDR3 spans 19 amino acids. Germline V gene data show CDR1 as LGHNA and CDR2 as YSLEER. The CDR3 sequence is CASSQGASTGGGQTGELFF. The CDR3, as DNA: TGCGCCAGCAGCCAAGGGGCATCGACAGGGGGCGGCCAAACCGGGGAGCTGTTTTTT.

Concerning this clone itself: Other DNA sequences in this specimen translate into the identical CDR3. The V call is TRBV5-1, the J call TRBJ2-3, with unresolved D. The CDR3 is made up of 14 amino acids. V gave up 0 bases and J gave up 2 bases, with 7 bases separating them. Germline CDR1 is SGHRS and CDR2 is YFSETQ. The CDR3 nucleotides are TGCGCCAGCAGCTTGGGGCGAGACACAGATACGCAGTATTTT. This gives the protein CASSLGRDTDTQYF.

V is TRBV28 and J is TRBJ2-7; tentative D call: TRBD1 (6 bases). Germline V gene data show CDR1 as MDHEN and CDR2 as SYDVKM. The CDR3 loop spans 15 amino acids. V dropped 2 bases and J dropped 2 bases, with 13 bases sitting between them. The CDR3 region is CASSLGDKRPYEQYF. The CDR3 coding sequence is TGTGCCAGCAGTTTAGGGGACAAACGTCCCTACGAGCAGTACTTC.

The rearrangement uses TRBV15 and TRBJ2-7, with unresolved D. The CDR3 loop spans 13 amino acids. In germline, CDR1 is LNHNV, CDR2 YYDKDF (reference sequence). V lost 3 bases to trimming and J lost 2 bases, with 8 bases between them. CDR3 region: CATSSAHTYEQYF. The CDR3 DNA sequence: TGTGCCACCAGCAGTGCACATACCTACGAGCAGTACTTC. The full variable domain, its missing parts supplied by reference TRBV15 and TRBJ2-7, is DAMVIQNPRYQVTQFGKPVTLSCSQTLNHNVMYWYQQKSSQAPKLLFHYYDKDFNNEADTPDNFQSRRPNTSFCFLDIRSPGLGDTAMYLCATSSAHTYEQYFGPGTRLTVT.

The chain joins TRBV7-2 to TRBJ1-1, with a tentative D call TRBD1 (5 bases). Per the germline V gene, CDR1 is SGHTA and CDR2 is FQGNSA. There are 14 residues in the CDR3. Trimming pared 2 bases from V and 5 bases from J, leaving 12 bases between. In DNA, the CDR3 is TGTGCCAGCAGCTTACAGGGTGAAGGTACTGAAGCTTTCTTT. Translated: CASSLQGEGTEAFF.

The CDR3 DNA reads TGTGCCAGCAGCTCTCCCGAGAGGTCCTACAATGAGCAGTTCTTC. It translates to CASSSPERSYNEQFF. V gene TRBV7-9 combines with J gene TRBJ2-1; D is unclear. The germline V gene encodes CDR1 SEHNR and CDR2 FQNEAQ (reference sequence). Trimming removed 4 bases from V and 1 base from J, with 11 bases in between. This CDR3 comprises 15 residues.

The V and J genes are TRBV5-4 and TRBJ1-2; TRBD1 is a possible D gene (6 bases). Germline V CDR1 and CDR2: SGHNT, YYREEE (reference sequence). This CDR3 spans 14 amino acids. Trimming cost V 4 bases and J 8 bases, with 18 bases left between them. The DNA for the CDR3 is TGTGCCAGCAGCCAACCGACAGGTTTTGGGGGCTACACCTTC. Translated, it gives CASSQPTGFGGYTF.

This chain joins TRBV12-1 and TRBJ1-1. TRBV12-1 is given as a pseudogene. This CDR3 has 17 residues. The CDR3 protein is CASSSPQGTGGTPERFF. CDR3 in DNA: TGTGCCAGCAGCTCTCCGCAGGGGACGGGGGGAACCCCAGAGCGTTTCTTT.

The chain is built from TRBV14 and TRBJ2-3; no reliable D call. Between the trimmed V and J ends, which lost 4 bases and 3 bases, there was a span of 2 bases. The germline V gene encodes CDR1 SGHDN and CDR2 FVKESK. There are 11 residues in the CDR3. CDR3 loop: CASSLTDTQYF. CDR3 sequence (DNA): TGTGCCAGCAGCCTGACAGATACGCAGTATTTT.

The chain recombines TRBV7-9 with TRBJ1-1; D is perhaps TRBD1 (6 bases). The CDR3 totals 16 residues. In germline, CDR1 is SEHNR, CDR2 FQNEAQ (reference sequence). Trimming removed 7 bases at V and 5 bases at J, with 23 bases between. The DNA for the CDR3 is TGTGCCAGCACCTCCAACGAACAGGGCGGAGGGACTGAAGCTTTCTTT. This encodes CASTSNEQGGGTEAFF.

By its share, this clone is medium-sized. The chain has TRBV27 and TRBJ1-1; D is unresolved. V dropped 2 bases and J dropped 5 bases, with 12 bases sitting between them. Germline V gives CDR1 MNHEY, CDR2 SMNVEV (reference sequence). This CDR3 spans 14 amino acids. The CDR3 protein is CASSLTFWDTEAFF. The CDR3 DNA reads TGTGCCAGCAGTTTAACGTTCTGGGATACTGAAGCTTTCTTT.

The chain has TRBV5-1 and TRBJ2-1; TRBD2 agrees at 9 bases. The germline gives CDR1 SGHRS, CDR2 YFSETQ. Trimming removed 4 bases from V and 3 bases from J; junction bases left unmatched: 8. This CDR3 has 16 residues. The CDR3: CASSTSSGADYNEQFF. The CDR3, as DNA: TGCGCCAGCAGCACCTCTAGCGGGGCAGACTACAATGAGCAGTTCTTC.

V is TRBV4-3 and J is TRBJ2-3; 13 bases map to TRBD2. CDR1 and CDR2 from the germline V gene are LGHNA and YSLEER. CDR3 size: 16 residues. The V gene end was trimmed by 4 bases and the J gene end by 1 base; junction bases not matched to a gene: 2. CDR3 bases: TGCGCCAGCAGCCCAGGACTAGCGGGGGGCACAGATACGCAGTATTTT. It encodes CASSPGLAGGTDTQYF.

The chain combines TRBV9 with TRBJ2-1; D unresolved. This CDR3 has 14 residues. Trimming removed 3 bases at V and 10 bases at J, with 17 bases between. Germline CDR1 and CDR2: SGDLS and YYNGEE. The CDR3 nucleotides are TGTGCCAGCAGCGCCCAGAGGCTTGGTGGCGAGCAGTTCTTC. Encoded protein: CASSAQRLGGEQFF.

The J gene is TRBJ2-3, the V gene TRBV5-1; no definite D call. V shed 0 bases and J shed 4 bases, with 12 bases lying between them. The CDR3 runs 15 residues. The germline gives CDR1 SGHRS, CDR2 YFSETQ. CDR3 DNA sequence: TGCGCCAGCAGCTTGGGTTGGCGGCACGCAGATACGCAGTATTTT. It yields the protein CASSLGWRHADTQYF. The full variable domain, its missing parts supplied by reference TRBV5-1 and TRBJ2-3, is KAGVTQTPRYLIKTRGQQVTLSCSPISGHRSVSWYQQTPGQGLQFLFEYFSETQRNKGNFPGRFSGRQFSNSRSEMNVSTLELGDSALYLCASSLGWRHADTQYFGPGTRLTVL.

This clone was counted only a few times. The chain combines TRBV6-5 with TRBJ1-1, with D uncertain. Trimming removed 2 bases at V and 3 bases at J, with 7 bases between. The CDR3 runs 13 residues. Germline V gene sequence: CDR1 MNHEY, CDR2 SVGAGI. Here the CDR3 reads CASSYETYTEAFF. Here the CDR3 DNA reads TGTGCCAGCAGTTACGAGACCTACACTGAAGCTTTCTTT.

This chain joins TRBV29-1 and TRBJ1-3, with a weak D call TRBD1 (6 bases). V shed 6 bases and J shed 1 base, with 13 bases lying between them. The CDR3 runs 14 residues. Germline V CDR1 and CDR2: SQVTM, ANQGSEA. The CDR3 sequence is CSVVTGGSGNTIYF. DNA for the CDR3: TGCAGCGTAGTGACAGGAGGGTCTGGAAACACCATATATTTT.

The rearrangement joins TRBV5-1 to TRBJ2-3; 11 bases fit TRBD2. The germline V gene has CDR1 SGHRS and CDR2 YFSETQ. The V and J ends lost 5 bases and 1 base, in that order; junction bases with no gene match: 3. The CDR3 totals 15 residues. The CDR3 region has the DNA TGCGCCAGCAGGTTACTAGCGGGAGGCACAGATACGCAGTATTTT. Its translation: CASRLLAGGTDTQYF.